The clone carrying this T cell receptor (beta chain) was seen many times. What was amplified from RNA transcripts were TCR beta CDR3 regions. TCR CDR3 underwent first-round RT-PCR with the HTBI primer set. TCRdb called the multiplex PCR reads again in MiXCR, with one record for every CDR3 protein. The repertoire has 330,000 or so distinct CDR3 sequences, less than 20% of them found once; the top ten carry just under 40%. The CDR3 spans 13 residues. The V end was cut by 2 bases, the J end by 7 bases, with 14 bases between. Germline CDR1 is DFQATT and CDR2 is SNEGSKA (reference sequence). This specimen belongs to a study of T cells in Graves' hyperthyroidism and ophthalmopathy.

Sequencing was done on a sample of blood. The receptor was derived from a man aged 45-65 years with Graves' ophthalmopathy. The V and J genes are TRBV20-1 and TRBJ1-1; the D gene is possibly TRBD1 (6 bases). The CDR3 spells CSARTVGRGEAFF. The CDR3 DNA is TGCAGTGCTAGAACCGTGGGCAGGGGTGAAGCTTTCTTT.